Listed here are 4 T cell receptor beta chains from one sample, sequenced in a study of immune cell composition in non-small cell lung cancer. Libraries were prepared by immunoSEQ multiplex PCR; TCRdb keeps only in-frame clonotypes and omits some of them. The data hold some 13,000 clones, with around three quarters observed a single time. Sequencing was done on a sample of lung tumor tissue. These receptors originate from a human donor with non-small cell lung cancer.

The genes are TRBV7-6 and TRBJ2-1; D perhaps matches TRBD2 (7 bases). The CDR3 contains 17 residues. The germline V gene encodes CDR1 SGHVS and CDR2 FNYEAQ. Trimming stripped 5 bases from V and 4 bases from J, with 21 bases between. In nucleotides, the CDR3 is TGTGCCAGCAGCCCGTGGGTCGGGGGGCAATTTTACAATGAGCAGTTCTTC. Translated, it gives CASSPWVGGQFYNEQFF. Based on the CDR3 plus reference TRBV7-6 and TRBJ2-1, the full variable domain is GAGVSQSPRYKVTKRGQDVALRCDPISGHVSLYWYRQALGQGPEFLTYFNYEAQQDKSGLPNDRFSAERPEGSISTLTIQRTEQRDSAMYRCASSPWVGGQFYNEQFFGPGTRLTVL.

V is TRBV6-6 and J is TRBJ1-4; possibly TRBD1 for D (6 bases). Trimming took off 8 bases at V and 7 bases at J, with 23 bases between the two ends. Germline-derived CDR1 and CDR2 are MNHNY and SVGAGI (reference sequence). The CDR3 spans 16 residues. For the CDR3, the DNA is TGTGCCAGCGGCTCCCACCAGGGACAAGGGCGTGAAAAACTGTTTTTT. Its protein product is CASGSHQGQGREKLFF.

The J gene is TRBJ2-7, the V gene TRBV7-9; D is unresolved. The V end was cut by 4 bases, the J end by 5 bases, with 9 bases between. This CDR3 spans 12 amino acids. Germline loops: CDR1 SEHNR, CDR2 FQNEAQ (reference sequence). CDR3 in DNA: TGTGCCAGCAGCTCCCTCCTTAACGAGCAGTACTTC. As protein: CASSSLLNEQYF.

The chain is built from TRBV19 and TRBJ1-2, with 10 nucleotides matching TRBD1. CDR3 length: 16 amino acids. Germline V gene data show CDR1 as LNHDA and CDR2 as SQIVND (reference sequence). Trimming removed 4 bases from V and 13 bases from J; junction bases left unmatched: 18. CDR3 sequence: CASSRTTGTGDIKGTF. Here the CDR3 DNA reads TGTGCCAGTAGTAGAACAACCGGGACAGGGGATATTAAGGGCACCTTC.